This T cell receptor beta chain was profiled in a study of human T cells and chemical hapten exposure. Indicated time point: patch test 3, about 24 weeks after DPC sensitization. Noted treatment: therapeutic diphenylcyclopropenone sensitization with weekly scalp DPC. V was shortened by 5 bases and J by 4 bases, with 11 bases between the two germline ends. Germline assignment: CDR1 MNHEY and CDR2 SVGEGT. The CDR3 consists of 14 residues. TCRdb used MiXCR to reprocess the RACE reads, holding one entry per CDR3 protein. The data contain approximately 60,000 distinct CDR3 sequences, approximately 10% of them seen just once; the ten biggest clones take up less than 2.5%.

The genes are TRBV6-2 or TRBV6-3 and TRBJ2-2; D is uncertain. Source: whole blood, taken in connection with sensitization to the hapten diphenylcyclopropenone (DPC). The sequence derives from a young woman with alopecia areata. Some clones in this sample may be carry-over from other donors' samples. The DNA for the CDR3 is TGTGCCAGCAGTCACTACGAGGCCACCGGGGAGCTGTTTTTT. Protein sequence: CASSHYEATGELFF.